The 14 T cell receptor beta chains given below trace back to one sample, sequenced in a study of T cell responses to AZD1222 COVID-19 vaccine (dated by TCRdb to the early 2020s). Interpreted using the paper, the time point label stands for: about 28 days (+/-7) after the second vaccine dose. The meaning of the sample's treatment or condition label: meningococcal conjugate vaccine given as trial control. The method was the immunoSEQ multiplex PCR assay. Held by TCRdb, this immuneACCESS table contains in-frame sequences only and omits some clones. Under half of the omission traces to an unresolved V gene where checked; the cause of the rest is unknown. A total of 200,000 to 250,000 clones appear in this sample, around 94% of them only once. The top ten constitute 1.5% to 2% of the sample. The sequences come from peripheral blood, collected 28 days after the second dose of the MenACWY control vaccine. The receptors were sampled from an adult who received the MenACWY meningococcal vaccine as a control.

V and J are TRBV5-4 and TRBJ1-6; 12 bases agree with TRBD1. V trimming: 0 bases; J trimming: 8 bases; junction bases outside the gene matches: 6. This CDR3 comprises 17 residues. Germline V gene data show CDR1 as SGHNT and CDR2 as YYREEE (reference sequence). The CDR3 DNA reads as TGTGCCAGCAGCTTGGGGGACAGGGGGCGGTTTGATTCACCCCTCCACTTT. Translation: CASSLGDRGRFDSPLHF.

The count of this clone is one. This chain connects TRBV19 to TRBJ2-7; tentatively, D is TRBD1 (5 bases). Germline V lookup: CDR1 LNHDA, CDR2 SQIVND (reference sequence). Between the trimmed V and J ends, which lost 5 bases and 1 base, there was a span of 9 bases. This CDR3 has 13 residues. CDR3 loop: CASSLQVSYEQYF. CDR3 coding DNA: TGTGCCAGTAGTCTACAGGTTTCCTACGAGCAGTACTTC.

The CDR3 here is CASSLGGTNEKLFF. The CDR3 DNA sequence: TGCGCCAGCAGCTTGGGGGGGACAAATGAAAAACTGTTTTTT. The genes are TRBV5-1 and TRBJ1-4; weak D call: TRBD1 (6 bases). V was shortened by 0 bases and J by 5 bases, with 8 bases between the two germline ends. The V gene's germline CDR1 is SGHRS and CDR2 YFSETQ. The CDR3 runs to 14 residues.

V and J are TRBV7-9 and TRBJ2-2; 13 bases match TRBD2. The CDR3 loop spans 19 amino acids. Germline CDR1 is SEHNR and CDR2 is FQNEAQ (reference sequence). J lost 3 bases, V lost 4 bases, and 11 bases had no gene match. Here the CDR3 DNA reads TGTGCCAGCAGCTCAAGACTAGCGGGAGGTCCCGGGGACACCGGGGAGCTGTTTTTT. This gives the protein CASSSRLAGGPGDTGELFF.

This clone showed up just once. The V call is TRBV7-3, the J call TRBJ1-5; D remains ambiguous. This CDR3 contains 12 residues. Trimming took off 5 bases at V and 6 bases at J, with 8 bases between the two ends. In germline, CDR1 is SGHTA, CDR2 FQGTGA. DNA for the CDR3: TGTGCCAGCAGCCTCGTCGGTCAGCCCCAGCATTTT. Residues: CASSLVGQPQHF.

The chain joins TRBV4-2 to TRBJ1-2, with a weak D call TRBD1 (5 bases). This CDR3 is built from 16 residues. Trimming left V 0 bases short and J 4 bases short, with 15 bases between. Per the germline V gene, CDR1 is LGHNA and CDR2 is YNFKEQ. CDR3 DNA: TGTGCCAGCAGCCAAGAATCGGGCGGGGCTGGCTATGGCTACACCTTC. Its translation is CASSQESGGAGYGYTF.

This clone was found once. The chain links TRBV30 to TRBJ1-1; perhaps TRBD1 as D (6 bases). The CDR3 sequence is 12 residues long. Germline CDR1 GTSNPN, CDR2 SVGIG (reference sequence). V lost 8 bases, J lost 4 bases, and 14 bases lay in between. The CDR3 reads CAGDRLGTEAFF. DNA of the CDR3: TGTGCCGGCGACAGGTTGGGCACTGAAGCTTTCTTT.

This clone showed up just once. The V and J genes are TRBV7-3 and TRBJ2-2, with D possibly TRBD2 on 6 matching bases. Germline V gene sequence: CDR1 SGHTA, CDR2 FQGTGA. This CDR3 spans 15 amino acids. V was trimmed by 4 bases and J by 2 bases, leaving 11 bases between them. The DNA for the CDR3 is TGTGCCAGCAGCTCGCAGGGAGGTAACACCGGGGAGCTGTTTTTT. This translates into CASSSQGGNTGELFF.

V and J are TRBV5-6 and TRBJ2-7; 10 bases are shared with TRBD2. The CDR3 contains 15 residues. The junction had 8 bases not matched to a gene; V was cut back by 4 bases and J by 4 bases. Germline CDR1 and CDR2: SGHDT and YYEEEE. This CDR3 reads CASSLRLAGEYEQYF. The CDR3 DNA follows: TGTGCCAGCAGCCTCCGGCTAGCGGGGGAATACGAGCAGTACTTC.

The chain combines TRBV14 with TRBJ1-1; D gene unclear. The CDR3 length is 13 residues. Germline CDR1 reads SGHDN; CDR2 reads FVKESK. Trimming pared 1 base from V and 1 base from J, leaving 4 bases between. CDR3 DNA: TGTGCCAGCAGCCAAGTGACGAACACTGAAGCTTTCTTT. It translates to CASSQVTNTEAFF.

V is TRBV7-2 and J is TRBJ2-2, with a tentative D call TRBD2 (6 bases). The V end lost 6 bases, the J end lost 0 bases, and 20 bases lay between the germline ends. CDR1 and CDR2 from the germline V gene are SGHTA and FQGNSA. CDR3 length: 18 amino acids. The CDR3 protein is CASSSGPPSAANTGELFF. CDR3 in DNA: TGTGCCAGCAGTTCAGGACCCCCTAGCGCAGCGAACACCGGGGAGCTGTTTTTT.

This chain joins TRBV19 and TRBJ1-2; D is unresolved. The CDR3 contains 14 residues. Germline CDR1 and CDR2: LNHDA and SQIVND (reference sequence). V dropped 0 bases and J dropped 8 bases, with 13 bases sitting between them. CDR3 in amino acids: CASSIDSGYGGYTF. Written as DNA, the CDR3 is TGTGCCAGTAGTATAGATTCGGGGTATGGCGGCTACACCTTC.

V usage is TRBV7-9 and J usage is TRBJ1-4; TRBD1 matches at 9 bases. The germline V gene has CDR1 SEHNR and CDR2 FQNEAQ (reference sequence). J was trimmed by 5 bases and V by 6 bases; bases with no gene match: 7. The CDR3 has 15 residues. The chain's CDR3 is CASRRPGQGNEKLFF. Here the CDR3 DNA reads TGTGCCAGCAGACGGCCGGGACAGGGAAATGAAAAACTGTTTTTT.

The chain joins TRBV11-3 to TRBJ2-3, with 7 nucleotides matching TRBD1. This CDR3 comprises 15 residues. CDR1 and CDR2 from the germline V gene are SGHNT and YENEEA. Trimming at V came to 0 bases and at J to 7 bases, leaving 7 bases not matched to a gene. The CDR3 DNA reads TGTGCCAGCAGCTTAGACACCGGGACAGAGCATACGCAGTATTTT. This gives the protein CASSLDTGTEHTQYF.